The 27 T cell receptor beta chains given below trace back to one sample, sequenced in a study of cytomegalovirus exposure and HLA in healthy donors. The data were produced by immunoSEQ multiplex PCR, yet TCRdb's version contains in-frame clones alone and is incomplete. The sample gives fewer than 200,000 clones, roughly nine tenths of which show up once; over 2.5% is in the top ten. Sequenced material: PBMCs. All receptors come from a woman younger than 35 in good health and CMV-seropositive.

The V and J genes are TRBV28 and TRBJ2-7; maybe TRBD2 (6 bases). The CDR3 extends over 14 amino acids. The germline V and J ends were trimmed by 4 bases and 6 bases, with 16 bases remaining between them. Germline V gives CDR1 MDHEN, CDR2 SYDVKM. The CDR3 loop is CASSSTSLLAEQYF. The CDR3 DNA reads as TGTGCCAGCAGTTCGACTAGTCTCTTGGCCGAGCAGTACTTC.

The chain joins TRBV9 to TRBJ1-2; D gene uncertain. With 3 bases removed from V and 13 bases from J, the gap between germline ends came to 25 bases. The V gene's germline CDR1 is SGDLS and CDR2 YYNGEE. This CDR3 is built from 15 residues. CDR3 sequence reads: CASSGPSVGRGPSTF. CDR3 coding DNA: TGTGCCAGCAGCGGCCCCTCCGTAGGGCGGGGTCCCTCCACCTTC.

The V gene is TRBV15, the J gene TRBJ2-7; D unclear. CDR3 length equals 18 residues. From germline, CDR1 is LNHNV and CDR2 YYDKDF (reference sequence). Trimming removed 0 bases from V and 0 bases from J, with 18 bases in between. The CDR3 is CATSRELSSPVSSYEQYF. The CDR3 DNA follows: TGTGCCACCAGCAGAGAACTAAGTAGCCCGGTTAGCTCCTACGAGCAGTACTTC.

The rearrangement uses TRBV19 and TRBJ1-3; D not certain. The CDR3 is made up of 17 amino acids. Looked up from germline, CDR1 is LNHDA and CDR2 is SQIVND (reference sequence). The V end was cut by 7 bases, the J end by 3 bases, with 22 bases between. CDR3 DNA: TGTGCCAGTACCCTCCAGCGGACGGTCGGGAATGGAAACACCATATATTTT. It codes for CASTLQRTVGNGNTIYF.

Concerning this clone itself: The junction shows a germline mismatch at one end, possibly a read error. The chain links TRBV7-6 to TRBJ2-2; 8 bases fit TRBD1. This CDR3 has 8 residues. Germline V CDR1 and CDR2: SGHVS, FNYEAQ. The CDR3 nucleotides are TGTGCCCCGGGGACAGGCGGATTT. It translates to CAPGTGGF. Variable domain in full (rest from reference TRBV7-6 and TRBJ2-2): GAGVSQSPRYKVTKRGQDVALRCDPISGHVSLYWYRQALGQGPEFLTYFNYEAQQDKSGLPNDRFSAERPEGSISTLTIQRTEQRDSAMYRCAPGTGGFGEGSRLTVL.

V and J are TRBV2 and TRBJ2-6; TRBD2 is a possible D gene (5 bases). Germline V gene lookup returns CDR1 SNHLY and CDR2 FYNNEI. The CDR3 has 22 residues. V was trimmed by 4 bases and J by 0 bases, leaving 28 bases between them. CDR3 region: CASSALGGALERYYSGANVLTF. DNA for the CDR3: TGTGCCAGCAGTGCCCTCGGTGGTGCCCTCGAGCGGTACTACTCTGGGGCCAACGTCCTGACTTTC.

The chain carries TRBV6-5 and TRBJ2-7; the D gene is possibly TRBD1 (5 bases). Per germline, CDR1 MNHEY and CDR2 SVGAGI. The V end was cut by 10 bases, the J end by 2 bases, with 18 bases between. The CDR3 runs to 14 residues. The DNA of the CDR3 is TGTGCCACTTCGCCACGCGACAGCCCCTACGAGCAGTACTTC. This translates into CATSPRDSPYEQYF.

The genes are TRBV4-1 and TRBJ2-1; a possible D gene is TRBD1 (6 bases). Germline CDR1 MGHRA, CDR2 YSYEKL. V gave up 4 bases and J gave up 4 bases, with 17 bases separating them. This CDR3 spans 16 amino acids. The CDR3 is CASSLTRTVIYNEQFF. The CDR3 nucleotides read TGCGCCAGCAGCCTCACAAGGACAGTTATTTACAATGAGCAGTTCTTC.

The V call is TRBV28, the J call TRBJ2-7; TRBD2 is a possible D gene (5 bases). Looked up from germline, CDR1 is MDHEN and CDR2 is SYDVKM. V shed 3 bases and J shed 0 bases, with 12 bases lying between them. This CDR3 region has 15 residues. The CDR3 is CASSFQRGFSYEQYF. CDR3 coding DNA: TGTGCCAGCAGTTTCCAGCGCGGGTTCTCCTACGAGCAGTACTTC.

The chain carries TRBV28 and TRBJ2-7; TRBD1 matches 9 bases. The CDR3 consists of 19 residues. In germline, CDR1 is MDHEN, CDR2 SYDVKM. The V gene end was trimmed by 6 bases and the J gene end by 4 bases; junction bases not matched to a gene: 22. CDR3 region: CASSAALGVGGQGKYEQYF. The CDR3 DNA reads TGTGCCAGCAGCGCCGCTCTTGGCGTAGGGGGACAGGGAAAATACGAGCAGTACTTC. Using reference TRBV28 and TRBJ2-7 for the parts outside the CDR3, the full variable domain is DVKVTQSSRYLVKRTGEKVFLECVQDMDHENMFWYRQDPGLGLRLIYFSYDVKMKEKGDIPEGYSVSREKKERFSLILESASTNQTSMYLCASSAALGVGGQGKYEQYFGPGTRLTVT.

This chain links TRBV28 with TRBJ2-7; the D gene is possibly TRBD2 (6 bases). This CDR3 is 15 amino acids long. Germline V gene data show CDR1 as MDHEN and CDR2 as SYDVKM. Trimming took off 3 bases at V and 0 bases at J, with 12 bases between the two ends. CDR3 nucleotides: TGTGCCAGCAGTTTGAGTGGGAGGTACTCCTACGAGCAGTACTTC. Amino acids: CASSLSGRYSYEQYF.

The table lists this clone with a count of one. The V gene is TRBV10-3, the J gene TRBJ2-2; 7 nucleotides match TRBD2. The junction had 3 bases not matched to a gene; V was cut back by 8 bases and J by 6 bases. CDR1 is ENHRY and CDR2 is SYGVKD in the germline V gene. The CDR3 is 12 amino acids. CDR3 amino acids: CAIGRDAGELFF. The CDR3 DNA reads TGTGCCATCGGGAGGGACGCCGGGGAGCTGTTTTTT.

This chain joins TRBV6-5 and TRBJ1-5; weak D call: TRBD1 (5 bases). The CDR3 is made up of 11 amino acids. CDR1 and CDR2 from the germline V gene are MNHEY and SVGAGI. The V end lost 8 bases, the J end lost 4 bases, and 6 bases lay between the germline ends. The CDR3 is CASRQNQPQHF. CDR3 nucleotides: TGTGCCAGCCGACAGAATCAGCCCCAGCATTTT.

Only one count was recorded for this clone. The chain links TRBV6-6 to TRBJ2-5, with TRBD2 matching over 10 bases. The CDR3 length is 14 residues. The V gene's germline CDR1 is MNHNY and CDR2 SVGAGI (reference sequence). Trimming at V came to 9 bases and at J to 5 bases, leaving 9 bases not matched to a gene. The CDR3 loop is CASRLAGVGETQYF. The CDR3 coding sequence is TGTGCCAGTCGGCTAGCGGGGGTTGGGGAGACCCAGTACTTC.

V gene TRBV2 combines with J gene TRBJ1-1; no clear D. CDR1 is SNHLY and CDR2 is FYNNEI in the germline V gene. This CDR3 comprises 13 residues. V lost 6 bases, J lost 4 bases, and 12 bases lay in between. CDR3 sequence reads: CASSSRSVTEAFF. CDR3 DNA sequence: TGTGCCAGCAGCTCCAGAAGCGTCACTGAAGCTTTCTTT.

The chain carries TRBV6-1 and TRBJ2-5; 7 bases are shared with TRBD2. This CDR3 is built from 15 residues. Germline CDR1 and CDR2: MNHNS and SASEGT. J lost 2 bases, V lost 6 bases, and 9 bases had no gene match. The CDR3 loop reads CASRGRAGKQETQYF. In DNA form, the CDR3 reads TGTGCCAGCAGGGGCAGAGCGGGGAAGCAAGAGACCCAGTACTTC.

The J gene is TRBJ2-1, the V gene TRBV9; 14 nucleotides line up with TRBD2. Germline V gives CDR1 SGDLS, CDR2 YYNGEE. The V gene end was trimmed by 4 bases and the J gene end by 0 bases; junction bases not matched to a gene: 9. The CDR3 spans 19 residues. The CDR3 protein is CASSSPGTSGRVSYNEQFF. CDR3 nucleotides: TGTGCCAGCAGCAGCCCCGGGACTAGCGGGAGAGTCTCCTACAATGAGCAGTTCTTC.

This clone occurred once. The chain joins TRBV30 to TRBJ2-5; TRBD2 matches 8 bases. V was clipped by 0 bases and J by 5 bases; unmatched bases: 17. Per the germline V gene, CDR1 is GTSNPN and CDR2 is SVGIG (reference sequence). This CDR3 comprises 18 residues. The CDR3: CAWSVRLRGVRVAETQYF. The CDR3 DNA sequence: TGTGCCTGGAGTGTTCGGCTGCGGGGGGTGCGGGTCGCGGAGACCCAGTACTTC.

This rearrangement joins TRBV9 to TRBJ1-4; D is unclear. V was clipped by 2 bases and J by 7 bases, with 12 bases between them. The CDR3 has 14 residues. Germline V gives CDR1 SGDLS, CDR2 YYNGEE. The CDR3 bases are TGTGCCAGCAGCGTTGAGGGTTTAGGTGAAAAACTGTTTTTT. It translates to CASSVEGLGEKLFF.

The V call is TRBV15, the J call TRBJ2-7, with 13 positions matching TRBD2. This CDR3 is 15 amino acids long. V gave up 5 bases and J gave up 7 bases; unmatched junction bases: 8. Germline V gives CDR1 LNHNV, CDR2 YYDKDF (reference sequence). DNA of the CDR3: TGTGCCACCAGCTTAGGACTAGCGGGAGTCGAGGAGCAGTACTTC. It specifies CATSLGLAGVEEQYF.

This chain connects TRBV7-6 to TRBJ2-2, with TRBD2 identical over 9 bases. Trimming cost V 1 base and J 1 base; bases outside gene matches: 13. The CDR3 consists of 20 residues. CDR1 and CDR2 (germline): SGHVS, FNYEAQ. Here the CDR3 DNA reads TGTGCCAGCAGCTTAGGTTTCAGACTAGCGGCAGGACAGAACACCGGGGAGCTGTTTTTT. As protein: CASSLGFRLAAGQNTGELFF.

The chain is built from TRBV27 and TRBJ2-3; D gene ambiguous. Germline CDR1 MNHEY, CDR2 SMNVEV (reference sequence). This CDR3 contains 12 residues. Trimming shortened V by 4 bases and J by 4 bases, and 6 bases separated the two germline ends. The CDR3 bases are TGTGCCAGCAGTTCCTACGCAGATACGCAGTATTTT. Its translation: CASSSYADTQYF.

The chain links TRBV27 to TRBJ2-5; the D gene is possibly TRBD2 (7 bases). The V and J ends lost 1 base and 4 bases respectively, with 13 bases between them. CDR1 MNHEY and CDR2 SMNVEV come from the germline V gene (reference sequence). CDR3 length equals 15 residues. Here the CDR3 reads CASSLFRRGRETQYF. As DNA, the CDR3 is TGTGCCAGCAGTTTATTTCGGCGGGGGCGAGAGACCCAGTACTTC.

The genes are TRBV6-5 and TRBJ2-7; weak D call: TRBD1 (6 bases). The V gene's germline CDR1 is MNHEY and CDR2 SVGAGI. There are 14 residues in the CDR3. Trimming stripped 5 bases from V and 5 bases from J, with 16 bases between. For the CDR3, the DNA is TGTGCCAGCAGTAAGGACAGAAGGCAGGACGAGCAGTACTTC. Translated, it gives CASSKDRRQDEQYF.

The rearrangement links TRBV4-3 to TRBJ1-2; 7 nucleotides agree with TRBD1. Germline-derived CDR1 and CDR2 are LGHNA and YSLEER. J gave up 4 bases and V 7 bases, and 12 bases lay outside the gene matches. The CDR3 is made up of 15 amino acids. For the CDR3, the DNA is TGCGCCAGCAAACCCGAGACAGGGTATCTCTATGGCTACACCTTC. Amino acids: CASKPETGYLYGYTF.

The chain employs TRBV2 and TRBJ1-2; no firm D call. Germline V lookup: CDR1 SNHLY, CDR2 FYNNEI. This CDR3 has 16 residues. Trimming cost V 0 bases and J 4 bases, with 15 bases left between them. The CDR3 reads CASSEASFKQSYGYTF. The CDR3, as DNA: TGTGCCAGCAGTGAAGCGTCATTTAAACAGTCCTATGGCTACACCTTC. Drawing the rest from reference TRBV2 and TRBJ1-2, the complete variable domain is EPEVTQTPSHQVTQMGQEVILRCVPISNHLYFYWYRQILGQKVEFLVSFYNNEISEKSEIFDDQFSVERPDGSNFTLKIRSTKLEDSAMYFCASSEASFKQSYGYTFGSGTRLTVV.

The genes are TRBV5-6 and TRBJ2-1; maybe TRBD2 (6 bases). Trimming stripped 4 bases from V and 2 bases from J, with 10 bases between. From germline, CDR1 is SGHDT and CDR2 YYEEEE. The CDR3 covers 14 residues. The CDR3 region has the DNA TGTGCCAGCAGCCCCGGGACTGCCTACAATGAGCAGTTCTTC. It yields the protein CASSPGTAYNEQFF.